This entry describes one TCR beta chain. No antigen is known for it. This entry is derived from a study of T cell repertoires in cytomegalovirus infection. Study conclusions and caveats: CMV carriers having the relevant HLA were flagged by cumulative public TCR beta family frequency. The ex vivo response was dominated by HLA-C-restricted CMV-specific TCR beta clonotypes.

TCRdb fed the reads into MiXCR, producing one record per CDR3 protein. The table shows roughly 19,000 distinct CDR3 sequences, with around 43% occurring only once. Sequenced here: CD8+ T cells from cultured PBMCs, sampled from culture after CMV antigen stimulation. This TCR was recovered from a human donor in good health (CMV status not recorded). Some clones in this sample may be carry-over from other donors' samples.

CDR3 in amino acids: CASSQEEASGELFF. The CDR3 DNA sequence: TGTGCCAGCAGCCAAGAAGAAGCGTCCGGGGAGCTGTTTTTT. This sequence joins TRBV4-2 and TRBJ2-2; D is unclear. Trimming cost V 0 bases and J 6 bases, with 8 bases left between them. CDR1 LGHNA and CDR2 YNFKEQ come from the germline V gene. The CDR3 is 14 amino acids.